The sample holds many counts of the clone carrying this TCR beta chain. What it recognizes is unknown. TCRdb re-derived calls from the multiplex PCR reads in MiXCR, one entry per CDR3 protein. The table includes 200,000 to 250,000 distinct CDR3 sequences, less than 40% detected once. These data come from a study of breast tumors, draining lymph nodes, adjacent tissues. Regarding the study as a whole: Data only fit, rather than demonstrated, lymph node origin of most tumor T cells. Tumor TCR diversity was below lymph nodes but above nontumor tissue.

Axillary draining lymph nodes of breast cancer patients supplied the node samples. The CDR3 spans 13 residues. V trimming: 4 bases; J trimming: 7 bases; junction bases outside the gene matches: 4. The material sequenced was axillary lymph node tissue. The sequence was collected from a female donor with breast cancer. Some clones in this sample may be carry-over from other donors' samples. This chain connects TRBV12-3 or TRBV12-4 to TRBJ1-5, with 7 bases that match TRBD1. CDR3 nucleotide sequence: TGTGCCAGCAGTTCGACAGGGCAACAGCCCCAGCATTTT. It is translated as CASSSTGQQPQHF.